The clone carrying this T cell receptor (beta chain) was counted a few times. The ends were cut back, 2 bases at V and 3 bases at J, with 7 bases in the middle. The CDR3 is 13 amino acids. Authors' data handling: Reference gene primers were amplified, and this amplification served to estimate nucleated cell counts. Some clones are missing from TCRdb's copy, which holds only in-frame ones; the method was immunoSEQ multiplex PCR. Clone size and V and J calls were adopted from that table, with D and trimming inferred from the DNA. The data show some 270,000 clones, 89% seen once. The data were taken from a study of blood T cell repertoires in COVID-19. Study context: COVID-19 samples from acute and convalescent phases originated in the United States, Italy and Spain. PBMCs, B-cell-depleted T cells, or T cells were the source of the cDNA or gDNA that made up the material.

The chain has TRBV12-3 or TRBV12-4 and TRBJ1-2; D ambiguous. Sequenced sample: peripheral blood. The clonotype was recovered from a woman in her 40s who had recovered from COVID-19. The CDR3 region is CASSLHTYYGYTF. The DNA of the CDR3 is TGTGCCAGCAGTTTACACACCTACTATGGCTACACCTTC.